The 16 T cell receptor beta chains below come from one sample, sequenced in a study of patients and donors after allogeneic stem cell transplantation. MiXCR, run by TCRdb on the RT-PCR reads, gives a single entry per CDR3 protein. Of approximately 1,600 distinct CDR3 sequences listed, about 7.2% are singletons. The sequenced sample consisted of blood, either unsorted or a sorted T cell fraction (not recorded which). The origin of the receptors is a human donor who was either an allogeneic HSCT recipient or a stem cell or donor lymphocyte infusion donor (not recorded which). It is not recorded whose cells these are; they may come from a transplant donor.

This chain connects TRBV6-5 to TRBJ2-7; 9 positions agree with TRBD1. The CDR3 extends over 17 amino acids. V lost 8 bases to trimming and J lost 5 bases; unmatched junction nucleotides: 19. Germline V CDR1 and CDR2: MNHEY, SVGAGI. This CDR3 is CASRPYETGTGLDEQYF. The CDR3 bases are TGTGCCAGCCGGCCCTACGAAACCGGGACAGGGTTGGACGAGCAGTACTTC.

This clonotype is medium-sized. The genes are TRBV7-6 and TRBJ2-7; no definite D call. Germline loops: CDR1 SGHVS, CDR2 FNYEAQ. Trimming pared 5 bases from V and 2 bases from J, leaving 10 bases between. The length of the CDR3 is 13 residues. The CDR3 DNA reads as TGTGCCAGCAGCCCAGACATAGCCTACGAGCAGTACTTC. It codes for CASSPDIAYEQYF.

This clonotype is medium-sized (0.01 to 0.1%) by share. The chain combines TRBV6-1 with TRBJ2-1; D possibly corresponds to TRBD2 (7 bases). This CDR3 is 16 amino acids long. Germline lookup yields CDR1 MNHNS and CDR2 SASEGT. V was cut by 6 bases and J by 4 bases, with 19 bases left in between. The CDR3 loop reads CASRAGAGRGYNEQFF. The CDR3 bases are TGTGCCAGCAGGGCGGGGGCAGGAAGGGGTTACAATGAGCAGTTCTTC.

J is TRBJ2-2 and V is TRBV5-4; 9 nucleotides align to TRBD1. The CDR3 sequence is 17 residues long. J gave up 6 bases and V 0 bases, and 9 bases lay outside the gene matches. Germline V lookup: CDR1 SGHNT, CDR2 YYREEE (reference sequence). The CDR3 region has the DNA TGTGCCAGCAGCTTGGACCGATATCGGACAGGGGCCGGGGAGCTGTTTTTT. Encoded protein: CASSLDRYRTGAGELFF.

The rearrangement joins TRBV12-3 or TRBV12-4 to TRBJ2-5, with D hard to call. Trimming left V 9 bases short and J 2 bases short, with 10 bases between. The CDR3 spans 12 residues. CDR3 sequence: CASCKPQETQYF. In nucleotides, the CDR3 is TGTGCCAGTTGTAAGCCACAAGAGACCCAGTACTTC.

This clonotype appeared a few times. The rearrangement uses TRBV30 and TRBJ2-7, with 7 nucleotides matching TRBD1. V gave up 3 bases and J gave up 3 bases; unmatched junction bases: 2. This CDR3 contains 12 residues. CDR1 and CDR2 (germline): GTSNPN, SVGIG (reference sequence). CDR3 region: CAWSRDSYEQYF. For the CDR3, the DNA is TGTGCCTGGAGCCGGGACAGCTACGAGCAGTACTTC.

The chain has TRBV7-9 and TRBJ1-5; possibly TRBD1 for D (5 bases). CDR3 length equals 14 residues. Germline CDR1 SEHNR, CDR2 FQNEAQ (reference sequence). Trimming took 3 bases from V and 6 from J, leaving 12 bases between them. The CDR3 loop reads CASSFDSPGQPQHF. The CDR3 DNA is TGTGCCAGCAGCTTCGACAGCCCTGGTCAGCCCCAGCATTTT.

This clonotype ranks as medium-sized (0.01 to 0.1%). The chain carries TRBV27 and TRBJ1-1; 7 nucleotides align to TRBD1. The V segment lost 5 bases and the J segment 9 bases; nucleotides outside the gene matches: 6. This CDR3 contains 12 residues. The V gene's germline CDR1 is MNHEY and CDR2 SMNVEV (reference sequence). The chain's CDR3 is CASSPRQGQAFF. In DNA form, the CDR3 reads TGTGCCAGCAGTCCTAGACAGGGACAAGCTTTCTTT.

Relative to its sample, this clonotype is large. The junction differs from germline at one of its ends, possibly a read error. The chain uses TRBV7-7 and TRBJ2-1, with D possibly being TRBD1 or TRBD2 (6 bases each). CDR1 is SSHAT and CDR2 is FNYEAQ in the germline V gene (reference sequence). This CDR3 has 13 amino acids. The DNA of the CDR3 is TGTGCTAGCAGCCCCCCGGGGGCCGATGAGCAGTTCTTC. It is translated as CASSPPGADEQFF.

This chain uses TRBV11-3 with TRBJ1-1; a possible D gene is TRBD1 (6 bases). The V end lost 8 bases, the J end lost 10 bases, and 14 bases lay between the germline ends. The CDR3 covers 11 residues. The germline gives CDR1 SGHNT, CDR2 YENEEA. The CDR3 spells CASGTGFRAFF. CDR3 sequence (DNA): TGTGCCAGCGGAACAGGGTTCCGAGCTTTCTTT.

This chain links TRBV11-2 with TRBJ2-1; no firm D call. Germline CDR1 is SGHAT and CDR2 is FQNNGV. The CDR3 has 14 residues. V lost 0 bases, J lost 3 bases, and 6 bases lay in between. CDR3 sequence reads: CASSLDPGYNEQFF. As DNA, the CDR3 is TGTGCCAGCAGCTTAGACCCAGGCTACAATGAGCAGTTCTTC.

The chain recombines TRBV5-4 with TRBJ2-3; possible D gene TRBD1, 5 bases. CDR3 length: 14 amino acids. The V and J ends lost 5 bases and 4 bases respectively, with 14 bases between them. Germline V gene sequence: CDR1 SGHNT, CDR2 YYREEE (reference sequence). The CDR3 sequence is CASSGPGSADTQYF. CDR3 sequence (DNA): TGTGCCAGCAGTGGGCCAGGGTCAGCAGATACGCAGTATTTT. Variable domain in full (rest from reference TRBV5-4 and TRBJ2-3): ETGVTQSPTHLIKTRGQQVTLRCSSQSGHNTVSWYQQALGQGPQFIFQYYREEENGRGNFPPRFSGLQFPNYSSELNVNALELDDSALYLCASSGPGSADTQYFGPGTRLTVL.

The V call is TRBV9, the J call TRBJ2-7; D ambiguous. Trimming shortened V by 4 bases and J by 12 bases, and 17 bases separated the two germline ends. CDR3 size: 12 residues. Germline V gene data show CDR1 as SGDLS and CDR2 as YYNGEE. The chain's CDR3 is CASSPGVGIAYF. For the CDR3, the DNA is TGTGCCAGCAGCCCAGGTGTGGGGATCGCGTACTTC.

The V call is TRBV18, the J call TRBJ2-3; D gene uncertain. CDR1 KGHSH and CDR2 LQKENI come from the germline V gene. This CDR3 region has 15 residues. Deletions cut 3 bases from V and 2 bases from J, with 12 bases between. The CDR3 spells CASSPIGDDTDTQYF. The CDR3, as DNA: TGTGCCAGCTCACCGATCGGCGATGACACAGATACGCAGTATTTT.

CDR3 sequence reads: CASSREAGEQFF. CDR3 sequence (DNA): TGTGCCAGCAGCCGAGAGGCTGGTGAGCAGTTCTTC. The chain uses TRBV5-5 and TRBJ2-1; D is uncertain. The CDR3 runs 12 residues. Deletions cut 4 bases from V and 9 bases from J, with 11 bases between. Germline loops: CDR1 SGHKS, CDR2 YYEKEE (reference sequence).

This clonotype is labeled medium-sized. The chain uses TRBV12-3 or TRBV12-4 and TRBJ1-1, with 8 bases aligning to TRBD1. J gave up 3 bases and V 2 bases, and 2 bases lay outside the gene matches. The CDR3 has 14 amino acids. The CDR3 sequence is CASSLQGADTEAFF. CDR3 nucleotide sequence: TGTGCCAGCAGTTTACAGGGGGCAGACACTGAAGCTTTCTTT.